This T cell receptor (beta chain) was identified in a study of blood T cell repertoires in COVID-19. The V gene's germline CDR1 is MNHEY and CDR2 SVGAGI. This CDR3 spans 15 amino acids. J was trimmed by 5 bases and V by 2 bases; bases with no gene match: 6. This clone was picked up one time. The assay was immunoSEQ multiplex PCR, and TCRdb's table has in-frame clones only and misses some. The sample lists approximately 440,000 clones; 90% were seen once. The V gene is TRBV6-5, the J gene TRBJ1-2; the match to TRBD1 covers 9 bases. Source material: PBMCs or T cells enriched from blood (not recorded which). The sequence was collected from a man aged 18 to 35 who had recovered from COVID-19. For the CDR3, the DNA is TGTGCCAGCAGTTACCCCTCCGGGACAGGGTATGGCTACACCTTC. Translating gives CASSYPSGTGYGYTF.